This passage covers 6 T cell receptor beta chains from one sample sequenced in a study of blood T cells in healthy people across ages. Using a J-beta primer mix together with a sample-barcoded 5' primer, a second PCR was run for roughly 6 to 12 cycles. Each CDR3 protein gets one entry after TCRdb re-called the 5' RACE reads with MiXCR. This table holds 1.5 million to 2 million distinct CDR3 sequences, 49% found once. Sequencing was performed on blood. These receptors were obtained from a woman aged 40 to 55 in good health.

The chain carries TRBV4-3 and TRBJ2-7; D gene uncertain. CDR3 length: 16 amino acids. Germline CDR1 is LGHNA and CDR2 is YSLEER. With 0 bases removed from V and 5 bases from J, the gap between germline ends came to 17 bases. CDR3 in DNA: TGCGCCAGCAGCCAAGAAGCTTACTATTCCCCAAACGAGCAGTACTTC. Amino acids: CASSQEAYYSPNEQYF.

This clonotype showed up just a few times. The chain has TRBV28 and TRBJ2-7; D gene unclear. V was pared by 6 bases and J by 7 bases, with 16 bases between. CDR3 length: 13 residues. CDR1 and CDR2 from the germline V gene are MDHEN and SYDVKM. CDR3 loop: CASRPGRYNEQYF. CDR3 in DNA: TGTGCCAGCAGACCGGGCAGGTACAATGAGCAGTACTTC.

This chain uses TRBV4-2 with TRBJ1-4; D possibly corresponds to TRBD1 (5 bases). Germline loops: CDR1 LGHNA, CDR2 YNFKEQ. Deletions cut 6 bases from V and 7 bases from J, with 15 bases between. The CDR3 has 14 amino acids. This CDR3 is CASRERDPSEKLFF. CDR3 sequence (DNA): TGTGCCAGCAGGGAGCGGGACCCTTCTGAAAAACTGTTTTTT.

This clonotype has ten or more counts. CDR3 in DNA: TGTGCCAGCAGCTTGGGTTACTACGAGCAGTACTTC. It yields the protein CASSLGYYEQYF. The chain recombines TRBV28 with TRBJ2-7, with unresolved D. The CDR3 has 12 residues. From germline, CDR1 is MDHEN and CDR2 SYDVKM. V was cut by 6 bases and J by 3 bases, with 9 bases left in between.

The chain couples TRBV20-1 to TRBJ2-7; D not certain. Germline V gene data show CDR1 as DFQATT and CDR2 as SNEGSKA (reference sequence). The CDR3 length is 17 residues. V was pared by 5 bases and J by 5 bases, with 28 bases between. CDR3 in amino acids: CSASFQTAVGNHHEQYF. The CDR3 DNA reads as TGCAGTGCTTCATTTCAAACCGCCGTGGGGAATCACCACGAGCAGTACTTC.

In its sample, this clonotype was seen a few times. The rearrangement links TRBV12-3 or TRBV12-4 to TRBJ2-4; D is uncertain. This CDR3 spans 13 amino acids. Trimming pared 0 bases from V and 10 bases from J, leaving 10 bases between. This CDR3 reads CASSLAASPIQYF. The CDR3 DNA reads TGTGCCAGCAGTTTAGCAGCCTCACCGATTCAGTACTTC.